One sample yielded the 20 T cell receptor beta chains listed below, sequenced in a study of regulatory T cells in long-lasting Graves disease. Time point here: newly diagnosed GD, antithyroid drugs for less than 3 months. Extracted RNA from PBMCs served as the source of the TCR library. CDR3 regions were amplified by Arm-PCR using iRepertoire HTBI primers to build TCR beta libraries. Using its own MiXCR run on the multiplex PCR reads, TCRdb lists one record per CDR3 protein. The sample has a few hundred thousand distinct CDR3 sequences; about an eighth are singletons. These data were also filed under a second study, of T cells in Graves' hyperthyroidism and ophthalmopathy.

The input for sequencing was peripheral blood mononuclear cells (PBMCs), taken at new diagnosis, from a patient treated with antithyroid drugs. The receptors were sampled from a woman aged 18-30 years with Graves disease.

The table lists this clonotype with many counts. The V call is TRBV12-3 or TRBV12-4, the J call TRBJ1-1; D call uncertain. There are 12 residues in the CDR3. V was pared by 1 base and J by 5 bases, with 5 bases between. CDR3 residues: CASSLVQTEAFF. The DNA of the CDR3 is TGTGCCAGCAGTTTAGTTCAAACTGAAGCTTTCTTT.

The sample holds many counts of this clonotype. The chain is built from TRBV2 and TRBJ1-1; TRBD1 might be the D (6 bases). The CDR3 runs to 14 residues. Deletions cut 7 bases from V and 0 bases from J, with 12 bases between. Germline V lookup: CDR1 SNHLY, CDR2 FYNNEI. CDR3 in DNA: TGTGCCAGCATGTCAGGGGATATGAACACTGAAGCTTTCTTT. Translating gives CASMSGDMNTEAFF.

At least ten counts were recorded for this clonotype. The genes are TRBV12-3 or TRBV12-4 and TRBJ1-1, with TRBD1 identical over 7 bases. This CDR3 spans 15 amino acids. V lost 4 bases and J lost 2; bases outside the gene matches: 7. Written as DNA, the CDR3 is TGTGCCAGCAGTTCTCAATACAGGGGTAACACTGAAGCTTTCTTT. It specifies CASSSQYRGNTEAFF.

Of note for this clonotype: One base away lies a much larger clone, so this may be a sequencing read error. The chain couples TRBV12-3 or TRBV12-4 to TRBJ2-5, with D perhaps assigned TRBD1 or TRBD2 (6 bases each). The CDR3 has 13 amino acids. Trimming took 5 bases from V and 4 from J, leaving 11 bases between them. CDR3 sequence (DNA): TGTGCCAGCAGTAACCGGGGGCGAGAGACCCAGTACTTC. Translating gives CASSNRGRETQYF.

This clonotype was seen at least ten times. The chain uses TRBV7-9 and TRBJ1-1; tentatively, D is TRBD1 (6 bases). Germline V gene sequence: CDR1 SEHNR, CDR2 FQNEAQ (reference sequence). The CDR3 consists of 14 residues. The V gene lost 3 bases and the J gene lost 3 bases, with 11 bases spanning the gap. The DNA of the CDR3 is TGTGCCAGCAGCTTCCGGCAGGGGCACACTGAAGCTTTCTTT. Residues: CASSFRQGHTEAFF.

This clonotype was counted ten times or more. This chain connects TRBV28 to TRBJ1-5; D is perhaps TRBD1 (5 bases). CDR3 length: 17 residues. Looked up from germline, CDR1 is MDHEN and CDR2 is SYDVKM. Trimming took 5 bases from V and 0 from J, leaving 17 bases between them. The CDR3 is CASSEQGAQSSNQPQHF. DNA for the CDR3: TGTGCCAGCAGTGAGCAGGGCGCTCAAAGTAGCAATCAGCCCCAGCATTTT.

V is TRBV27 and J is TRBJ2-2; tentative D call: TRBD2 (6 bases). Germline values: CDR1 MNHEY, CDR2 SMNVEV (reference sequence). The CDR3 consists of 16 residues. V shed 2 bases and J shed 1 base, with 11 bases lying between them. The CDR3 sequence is CASSLPGEQNTGELFF. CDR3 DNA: TGTGCCAGCAGTTTACCGGGAGAGCAGAACACCGGGGAGCTGTTTTTT.

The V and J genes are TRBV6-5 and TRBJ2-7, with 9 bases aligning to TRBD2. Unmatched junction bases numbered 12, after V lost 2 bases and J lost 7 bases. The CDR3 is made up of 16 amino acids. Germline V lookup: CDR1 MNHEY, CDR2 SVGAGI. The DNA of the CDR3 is TGTGCCAGCAGTTACCCCCGCGGGGGGGGGGTGAATGAGCAGTACTTC. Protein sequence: CASSYPRGGGVNEQYF.

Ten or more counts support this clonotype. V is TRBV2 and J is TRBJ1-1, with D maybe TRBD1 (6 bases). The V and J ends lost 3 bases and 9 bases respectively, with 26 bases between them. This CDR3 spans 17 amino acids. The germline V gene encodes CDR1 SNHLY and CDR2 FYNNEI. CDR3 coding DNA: TGTGCCAGCAGTGACAAAGAGGGGGACACCAAGGAGTCCCAAGCTTTCTTT. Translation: CASSDKEGDTKESQAFF.

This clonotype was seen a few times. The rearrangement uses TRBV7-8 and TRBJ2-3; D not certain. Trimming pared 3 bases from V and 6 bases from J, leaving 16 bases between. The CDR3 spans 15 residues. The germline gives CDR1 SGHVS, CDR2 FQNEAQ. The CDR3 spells CASSFSALARDTQYF. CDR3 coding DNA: TGTGCCAGCAGCTTCTCGGCGCTTGCGCGGGATACGCAGTATTTT. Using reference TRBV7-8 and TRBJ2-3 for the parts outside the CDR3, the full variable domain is GAGVSQSPRYKVAKRGQDVALRCDPISGHVSLFWYQQALGQGPEFLTYFQNEAQLDKSGLPSDRFFAERPEGSVSTLKIQRTQQEDSAVYLCASSFSALARDTQYFGPGTRLTVL.

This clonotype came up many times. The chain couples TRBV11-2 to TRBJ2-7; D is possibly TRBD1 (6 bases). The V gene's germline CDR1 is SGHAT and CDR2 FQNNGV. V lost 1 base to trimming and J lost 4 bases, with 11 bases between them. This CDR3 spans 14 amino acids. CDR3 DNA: TGTGCCAGCAGCTTAGCCGGGACACCGTACGAGCAGTACTTC. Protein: CASSLAGTPYEQYF.

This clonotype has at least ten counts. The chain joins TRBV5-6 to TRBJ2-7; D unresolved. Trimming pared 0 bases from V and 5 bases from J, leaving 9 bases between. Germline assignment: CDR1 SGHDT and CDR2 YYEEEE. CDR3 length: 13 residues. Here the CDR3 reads CASSLDRANEQYV. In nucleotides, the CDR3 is TGTGCCAGCAGCTTGGATCGAGCAAACGAGCAGTACGTC.

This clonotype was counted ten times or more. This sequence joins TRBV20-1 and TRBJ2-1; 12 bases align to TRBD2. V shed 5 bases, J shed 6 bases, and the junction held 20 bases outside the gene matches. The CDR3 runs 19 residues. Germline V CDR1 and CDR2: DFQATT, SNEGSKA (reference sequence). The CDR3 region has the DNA TGCAGTGCTCCCCCTAGGCTAGCGGGAGGGCCCGCCCCCCCCAATGAGCAGTTCTTC. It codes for CSAPPRLAGGPAPPNEQFF.

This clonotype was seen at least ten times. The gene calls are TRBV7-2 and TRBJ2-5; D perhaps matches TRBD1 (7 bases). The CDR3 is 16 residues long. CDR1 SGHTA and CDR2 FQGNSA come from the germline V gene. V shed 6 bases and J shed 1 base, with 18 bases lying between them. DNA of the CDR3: TGTGCCAGCAGTTACGTCGGAGGGGGCCTCCAAGAGACCCAGTACTTC. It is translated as CASSYVGGGLQETQYF.

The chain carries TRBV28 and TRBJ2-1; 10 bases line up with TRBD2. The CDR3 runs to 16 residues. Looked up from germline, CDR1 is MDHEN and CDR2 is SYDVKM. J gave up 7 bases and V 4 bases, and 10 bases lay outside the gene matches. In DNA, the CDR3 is TGTGCCAGCAGTTCCCAGCGGGAGGGCCTGTGGAATGAGCAGTTCTTC. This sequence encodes CASSSQREGLWNEQFF.

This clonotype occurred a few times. The CDR3 sequence is CASSSRGRSRASTDTQYF. The CDR3 DNA reads as TGCGCCAGCAGCTCGCGCGGGCGTAGTCGGGCTAGCACAGATACGCAGTATTTT. The rearrangement uses TRBV4-1 and TRBJ2-3, with D maybe TRBD2 (5 bases). This CDR3 comprises 18 residues. Trimming cost V 5 bases and J 0 bases, with 21 bases left between them. The V gene's germline CDR1 is MGHRA and CDR2 YSYEKL.

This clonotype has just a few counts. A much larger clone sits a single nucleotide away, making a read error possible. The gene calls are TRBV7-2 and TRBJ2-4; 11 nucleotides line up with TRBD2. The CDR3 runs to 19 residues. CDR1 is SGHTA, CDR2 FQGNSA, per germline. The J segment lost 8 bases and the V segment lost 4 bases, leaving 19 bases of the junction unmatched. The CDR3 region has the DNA TGTGCCAGCAGCTCCAAAAAACCTAGCGGGGGGACCGCGGTAGACATTCAGTACTTC. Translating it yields CASSSKKPSGGTAVDIQYF.

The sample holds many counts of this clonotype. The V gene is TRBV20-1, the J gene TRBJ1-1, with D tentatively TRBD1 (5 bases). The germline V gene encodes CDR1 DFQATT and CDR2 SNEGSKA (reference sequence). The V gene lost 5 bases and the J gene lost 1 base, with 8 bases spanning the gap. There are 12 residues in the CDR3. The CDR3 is CSALQANTEAFF. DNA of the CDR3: TGCAGTGCTCTACAGGCGAACACTGAAGCTTTCTTT.

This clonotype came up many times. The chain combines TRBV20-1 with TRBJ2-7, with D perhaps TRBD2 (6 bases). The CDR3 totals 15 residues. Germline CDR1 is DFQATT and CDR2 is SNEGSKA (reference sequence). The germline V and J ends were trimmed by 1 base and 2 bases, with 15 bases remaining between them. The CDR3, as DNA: TGCAGTGCTAGAGGGAGGAGCGGCGGGGCCTACGAGCAGTACGTC. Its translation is CSARGRSGGAYEQYV.

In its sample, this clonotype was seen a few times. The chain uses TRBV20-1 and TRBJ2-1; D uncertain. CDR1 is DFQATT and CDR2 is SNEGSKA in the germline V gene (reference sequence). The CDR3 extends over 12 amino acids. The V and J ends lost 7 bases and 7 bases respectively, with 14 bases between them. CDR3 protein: CSGLGPWNEQFF. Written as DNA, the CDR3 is TGCAGTGGGTTAGGCCCGTGGAATGAGCAGTTCTTC.